The 16 T cell receptor beta chains presented below share a single source sample, sequenced in a study of regulatory T cells in long-lasting Graves disease. Time point: newly diagnosed GD, antithyroid drugs for less than 3 months. The TCR library was prepared using RNA isolated from PBMCs. The TCR beta library used iRepertoire HTBI primers with Arm-PCR amplification of CDR3. Each CDR3 protein gets one entry after TCRdb re-called the multiplex PCR reads with MiXCR. Altogether over 200,000 distinct CDR3 sequences are present, around 20% being singletons, with the ten largest covering approximately 20%. Sequenced here: peripheral blood mononuclear cells (PBMCs), sampled at new diagnosis, from a patient treated with antithyroid drugs. Receptors were obtained from a female donor with Graves disease.

Many counts were recorded for this clonotype. J is TRBJ1-1 and V is TRBV29-1; TRBD1 matches at 7 bases. Unmatched junction bases numbered 14, after V lost 3 bases and J lost 4 bases. CDR1 is SQVTM, CDR2 ANQGSEA, per germline. The CDR3 is 16 residues long. CDR3 residues: CSVDPLGKGGLTEAFF. CDR3 nucleotide sequence: TGCAGCGTTGATCCCCTGGGGAAAGGGGGCCTCACTGAAGCTTTCTTT.

In this sample, this clonotype turned up many times. The chain has TRBV7-2 and TRBJ2-5; D possibly corresponds to TRBD2 (6 bases). The CDR3 is 13 amino acids. V lost 1 base and J lost 5, with 8 bases in between. Per germline, CDR1 SGHTA and CDR2 FQGNSA. The CDR3 DNA reads as TGTGCCAGCAGCTTAGACCTAGCGGAGACCCAGTACTTC. Its translation: CASSLDLAETQYF.

Many counts were recorded for this clonotype. V is TRBV9 and J is TRBJ2-5, with D perhaps TRBD1 (6 bases). V was cut by 4 bases and J by 7 bases, with 17 bases left in between. CDR1 is SGDLS and CDR2 is YYNGEE in the germline V gene. This CDR3 has 14 residues. Here the CDR3 DNA reads TGTGCCAGCAGCACATCCCAGGGGAGAGGGACCCAGTACTTC. Amino acid sequence: CASSTSQGRGTQYF.

This clonotype has a count of ten or more. This sequence joins TRBV18 and TRBJ1-5, with D unresolved. Germline V CDR1 and CDR2: KGHSH, LQKENI. The CDR3 has 14 residues. V was pared by 2 bases and J by 4 bases, with 9 bases between. This CDR3 is CASSPSGFNQPQHF. The CDR3, as DNA: TGTGCCAGCTCACCATCCGGGTTTAATCAGCCCCAGCATTTT. Filled out from reference TRBV18 and TRBJ1-5, the complete variable domain reads NAGVMQNPRHLVRRRGQEARLRCSPMKGHSHVYWYRQLPEEGLKFMVYLQKENIIDESGMPKERFSAEFPKEGPSILRIQQVVRGDSAAYFCASSPSGFNQPQHFGDGTRLSIL.

This clonotype has only a few counts. The J gene is TRBJ2-1, the V gene TRBV6-2 or TRBV6-3; weak D call: TRBD1 (6 bases). V was pared by 1 base and J by 10 bases, with 11 bases between. This CDR3 contains 13 residues. Germline-derived CDR1 and CDR2 are MNHEY and SVGEGT. The CDR3 loop reads CASSYFRQEEQFF. CDR3 DNA: TGTGCCAGCAGTTACTTCAGACAGGAGGAGCAGTTCTTC.

This chain links TRBV12-3 or TRBV12-4 with TRBJ1-4, with D perhaps matching TRBD1 (6 bases). CDR3 length: 15 residues. V lost 5 bases and J lost 4, with 14 bases in between. In DNA, the CDR3 is TGTGCCAGCAGTACCACGGACAGCTATAATGAAAAACTGTTTTTT. Translating gives CASSTTDSYNEKLFF.

This clonotype was picked up a small number of times. The gene calls are TRBV20-1 and TRBJ2-7; D is possibly TRBD2 (6 bases). From germline, CDR1 is DFQATT and CDR2 SNEGSKA (reference sequence). V was pared by 2 bases and J by 0 bases, with 11 bases between. There are 14 residues in the CDR3. DNA for the CDR3: TGCAGTGCTAGACCCGGGACTGTCTCCTACGAGCAGTACTTC. Its protein is CSARPGTVSYEQYF.

In this sample, this clonotype turned up many times. This rearrangement joins TRBV18 to TRBJ2-2; 9 bases are shared with TRBD1. CDR3 length equals 15 residues. Germline V CDR1 and CDR2: KGHSH, LQKENI. Trimming at V came to 3 bases and at J to 5 bases, leaving 4 bases not matched to a gene. CDR3 nucleotides: TGTGCCAGCTCACCTCTGGACAGGGGAACCGGGGAGCTGTTTTTT. Its translation is CASSPLDRGTGELFF.

This clonotype was observed once. A read error is likely here: a far larger clone is one base away. The CDR3 loop is CASSSGGSEPNAYEQYF. CDR3 coding DNA: TGTGCCAGTAGCTCGGGGGGGTCCGAACCTAACGCCTACGAGCAGTACTTC. The genes are TRBV11-2 and TRBJ2-7, with 8 bases fitting TRBD2. Germline V gene data show CDR1 as SGHAT and CDR2 as FQNNGV. The CDR3 consists of 17 residues.

The CDR3 loop reads CASSLEGGGEYQETQYF. CDR3 nucleotide sequence: TGCGCCAGCAGCTTGGAGGGAGGGGGCGAGTACCAAGAGACCCAGTACTTC. The genes are TRBV5-1 and TRBJ2-5; D assignment may be TRBD1 or TRBD2 (7 bases each). The V gene lost 0 bases and the J gene lost 0 bases, with 15 bases spanning the gap. Germline values: CDR1 SGHRS, CDR2 YFSETQ. The length of the CDR3 is 17 residues.

CDR3 nucleotide sequence: TGTGCCAGCAGTTACAGGAGAAACTATGGCTACACCTTC. Translation: CASSYRRNYGYTF. V usage is TRBV6-5 and J usage is TRBJ1-2, with D uncertain. CDR3 length: 13 amino acids. Per the germline V gene, CDR1 is MNHEY and CDR2 is SVGAGI. Trimming shortened V by 2 bases and J by 2 bases, and 6 bases separated the two germline ends.

This clonotype has ten or more counts. The V call is TRBV10-1, the J call TRBJ2-7; D possibly uses TRBD1 or TRBD2 (5 bases each). V was shortened by 6 bases and J by 1 base, with 13 bases between the two germline ends. The CDR3 totals 14 residues. From germline, CDR1 is WNHNN and CDR2 SYGVQD (reference sequence). CDR3 bases: TGCGCCAGCAGCCCCGGGACGCATTCCTACGAGCAGTACTTC. Protein product: CASSPGTHSYEQYF.

This clonotype was detected many times. This chain links TRBV6-1 with TRBJ2-4; 8 bases are shared with TRBD2. V lost 6 bases to trimming and J lost 1 base; unmatched junction nucleotides: 5. The CDR3 has 15 residues. Germline CDR1 reads MNHNS; CDR2 reads SASEGT. The CDR3 spells CASSPSGSAKNIQYF. Here the CDR3 DNA reads TGTGCCAGCAGCCCGAGCGGGAGTGCCAAAAACATTCAGTACTTC.

This clonotype was recorded a few times. This rearrangement joins TRBV6-2 or TRBV6-3 to TRBJ2-7; possibly TRBD2 for D (6 bases). V shed 0 bases and J shed 5 bases, with 14 bases lying between them. The CDR3 is 15 amino acids. Germline V gives CDR1 MNHEY, CDR2 SVGEGT. The CDR3 nucleotides read TGTGCCAGCAGTTACTCAGACGGGAGCCGCGACGAGCAGTACTTC. Protein product: CASSYSDGSRDEQYF.

This clonotype was seen many times. The CDR3 region has the DNA TGTGCCAGTAGTATAATCGGGGGGCACAAATCTGGAAACACCATATATTTT. As protein: CASSIIGGHKSGNTIYF. The rearrangement uses TRBV19 and TRBJ1-3; perhaps TRBD1 as D (6 bases). The CDR3 spans 17 residues. V lost 2 bases, J lost 1 base, and 15 bases lay in between. Germline CDR1 and CDR2: LNHDA and SQIVND (reference sequence).

The rearrangement uses TRBV6-9 and TRBJ1-2, with TRBD1 matching over 8 bases. CDR3 size: 16 residues. Germline CDR1 reads MNHGY; CDR2 reads SVAAGI. Germline trimming cut 4 bases from V and 2 bases from J; bases unmatched to any gene: 9. Here the CDR3 DNA reads TGTGCCAGCAGTTTGCTATCGGGACAGGAGAACTATGGCTACACCTTC. This gives the protein CASSLLSGQENYGYTF.